One and the same sample provided the 17 T cell receptor beta chains below, sequenced in a study of blood T cell repertoires in COVID-19 (dated by TCRdb to 2020 to 2022). Preparation of the library involved the immunoSEQ multiplex PCR assay. What TCRdb holds here is the immuneACCESS table cut down to in-frame rearrangements. Part of the clones is not present; checked against another copy, under half of the missing clones reflect an unresolved V gene, and the others are unexplained. For this sample the table gives under 300,000 clones, of which approximately 91% were detected only once. Roughly 1.2% of the sample goes to the ten largest clones. The sequenced sample consisted of PBMCs or T cells enriched from blood (not recorded which). All receptors derive from a human donor in a cohort exposed to, infected with or recovered from COVID-19 (not recorded which). The donor label of this sample is uncertain.

This chain connects TRBV29-1 to TRBJ2-2; TRBD2 is a possible D gene (7 bases). CDR1 SQVTM and CDR2 ANQGSEA come from the germline V gene. There are 14 residues in the CDR3. V shed 4 bases and J shed 2 bases, with 11 bases lying between them. The CDR3 DNA is TGCAGCGTTGCCGGGGGGCCTAACACCGGGGAGCTGTTTTTT. Translation gives CSVAGGPNTGELFF.

The chain carries TRBV5-1 and TRBJ1-2, with D hard to call. Germline V CDR1 and CDR2: SGHRS, YFSETQ. The V end was cut by 0 bases, the J end by 5 bases, with 17 bases between. The CDR3 length is 16 residues. DNA for the CDR3: TGCGCCAGCAGCTTGGTGGCGGGTTCTCACCAGTATGGCTACACCTTC. Amino acid sequence: CASSLVAGSHQYGYTF. Full variable domain (remainder filled in from reference TRBV5-1 and TRBJ1-2): KAGVTQTPRYLIKTRGQQVTLSCSPISGHRSVSWYQQTPGQGLQFLFEYFSETQRNKGNFPGRFSGRQFSNSRSEMNVSTLELGDSALYLCASSLVAGSHQYGYTFGSGTRLTVV.

This chain links TRBV11-2 with TRBJ2-7; perhaps TRBD2 as D (6 bases). Per germline, CDR1 SGHAT and CDR2 FQNNGV. The CDR3 contains 14 residues. V was pared by 3 bases and J by 3 bases, with 12 bases between. The CDR3 spells CASSFPKGLYEQYF. CDR3 nucleotide sequence: TGTGCCAGCAGCTTTCCCAAGGGACTCTACGAGCAGTACTTC.

The chain uses TRBV5-4 and TRBJ1-1, with a possible D match to TRBD1 (5 bases). Trimming took off 7 bases at V and 5 bases at J, with 12 bases between the two ends. The CDR3 covers 12 residues. CDR1 is SGHNT, CDR2 YYREEE, per germline (reference sequence). The CDR3 is CASRLGGTEAFF. The CDR3 bases are TGTGCCAGCCGGCTGGGGGGGACTGAAGCTTTCTTT.

The chain carries TRBV10-3 and TRBJ2-2; TRBD1 agrees at 9 bases. The CDR3 extends over 15 amino acids. Germline V gene data show CDR1 as ENHRY and CDR2 as SYGVKD. After removal of 4 bases from V and 0 bases from J, the junction contained 0 bases not matched to a gene. In DNA form, the CDR3 reads TGTGCCATCAGTGGGACAGGGGCGAACACCGGGGAGCTGTTTTTT. It codes for CAISGTGANTGELFF.

The rearrangement links TRBV2 to TRBJ1-5, with TRBD1 as a possible D gene (5 bases). V lost 2 bases, J lost 5 bases, and 10 bases lay in between. The CDR3 has 14 residues. From germline, CDR1 is SNHLY and CDR2 FYNNEI. CDR3 nucleotides: TGTGCCAGCAGTGAATCCCGGGGGTATCAGCCCCAGCATTTT. The encoded protein is CASSESRGYQPQHF.

The table lists this clone with a few counts. This chain joins TRBV19 and TRBJ1-5, with D hard to call. CDR3 size: 14 residues. Germline V gives CDR1 LNHDA, CDR2 SQIVND (reference sequence). The V gene lost 10 bases and the J gene lost 2 bases, with 15 bases spanning the gap. Written as DNA, the CDR3 is TGTGCCACTGTACGGGAGGGCCGCAATCAGCCCCAGCATTTT. Translating gives CATVREGRNQPQHF. Supplemented by reference TRBV19 and TRBJ1-5, the full variable domain reads DGGITQSPKYLFRKEGQNVTLSCEQNLNHDAMYWYRQDPGQGLRLIYYSQIVNDFQKGDIAEGYSVSREKKESFPLTVTSAQKNPTAFYLCATVREGRNQPQHFGDGTRLSIL.

The chain has TRBV5-6 and TRBJ1-5, with 10 bases matching TRBD1. The CDR3 spans 16 residues. Trimming took 2 bases from V and 0 from J; bases not matched to a gene: 2. Germline V gives CDR1 SGHDT, CDR2 YYEEEE. CDR3 amino acids: CASSFGTGASNQPQHF. As DNA, the CDR3 is TGTGCCAGCAGCTTCGGGACAGGGGCTAGCAATCAGCCCCAGCATTTT.

The J gene is TRBJ2-3, the V gene TRBV2; TRBD1 aligns across 7 bases. The CDR3 loop spans 14 amino acids. J lost 0 bases, V lost 11 bases, and 8 bases had no gene match. From germline, CDR1 is SNHLY and CDR2 FYNNEI. The CDR3 region has the DNA TGTGCCGGACACCGGGACAGTAGCACAGATACGCAGTATTTT. The encoded protein is CAGHRDSSTDTQYF.

CDR3 DNA sequence: TGTGCCAGCAGCTTGGGAGGGAACTCCTACAATGAGCAGTTCTTC. Translation: CASSLGGNSYNEQFF. This chain uses TRBV5-4 with TRBJ2-1; possible D gene TRBD2, 5 bases. Germline-derived CDR1 and CDR2 are SGHNT and YYREEE (reference sequence). This CDR3 contains 15 residues. V was trimmed by 0 bases and J by 0 bases, leaving 7 bases between them.

The genes are TRBV18 and TRBJ2-7; possibly TRBD2 for D (5 bases). V was clipped by 6 bases and J by 1 base, with 13 bases between them. This CDR3 has 14 amino acids. Germline assignment: CDR1 KGHSH and CDR2 LQKENI. The CDR3 reads CASSPDGISYEQYF. CDR3 sequence (DNA): TGTGCCAGCTCTCCCGACGGGATTTCCTACGAGCAGTACTTC.

This clone came up once. The chain employs TRBV5-1 and TRBJ2-5; D may be TRBD2 (6 bases). There are 14 residues in the CDR3. Trimming took 7 bases from V and 0 from J, leaving 13 bases between them. Germline V gene sequence: CDR1 SGHRS, CDR2 YFSETQ. Here the CDR3 DNA reads TGCGCCAGCCGGATGTTAGCGGACCAAGAGACCCAGTACTTC. Amino acids: CASRMLADQETQYF.

This sequence joins TRBV5-6 and TRBJ1-2; 9 bases map to TRBD1. Losses at the gene ends were 0 bases for V and 8 bases for J; bases not matched to a gene: 2. Germline values: CDR1 SGHDT, CDR2 YYEEEE. The CDR3 totals 13 residues. CDR3 DNA sequence: TGTGCCAGCAGCTTGGGGACAGGGGTGGGCTACACCTTC. Translating it yields CASSLGTGVGYTF.

This chain joins TRBV30 and TRBJ1-3; 7 bases agree with TRBD1. The CDR3 covers 13 residues. Germline V gives CDR1 GTSNPN, CDR2 SVGIG (reference sequence). V was pared by 8 bases and J by 4 bases, with 8 bases of the junction left unmatched. The DNA for the CDR3 is TGTGCCCGCACAGGGGCCTCCGGAAACACCATATATTTT. This gives the protein CARTGASGNTIYF. Based on the CDR3 plus reference TRBV30 and TRBJ1-3, the full variable domain is SQTIHQWPATLVQPVGSPLSLECTVEGTSNPNLYWYRQAAGRGLQLLFYSVGIGQISSEVPQNLSASRPQDRQFILSSKKLLLSDSGFYLCARTGASGNTIYFGEGSWLTVV.

The chain combines TRBV4-1 with TRBJ2-7, with D perhaps TRBD1 (6 bases). Germline assignment: CDR1 MGHRA and CDR2 YSYEKL. V lost 8 bases, J lost 0 bases, and 17 bases lay in between. The CDR3 is made up of 15 amino acids. The CDR3 loop is CASALLYRDSYEQYF. The DNA for the CDR3 is TGCGCCAGCGCTCTCTTGTACAGGGACTCCTACGAGCAGTACTTC.

V is TRBV28 and J is TRBJ1-1; the D is unclear. Deletions cut 7 bases from V and 7 bases from J, with 16 bases between. The CDR3 length is 13 residues. Germline V gives CDR1 MDHEN, CDR2 SYDVKM. The CDR3 loop reads CASTSPHQFEAFF. The CDR3 bases are TGTGCCAGCACCTCTCCCCACCAGTTTGAAGCTTTCTTT.

Only one count was recorded for this clone. The chain uses TRBV2 and TRBJ1-2, with TRBD1 as a possible D gene (5 bases). V lost 0 bases, J lost 3 bases, and 11 bases lay in between. The CDR3 totals 15 residues. CDR1 and CDR2 from the germline V gene are SNHLY and FYNNEI. The CDR3: CASSEARGTHYGYTF. In DNA form, the CDR3 reads TGTGCCAGCAGTGAAGCGCGGGGGACCCACTATGGCTACACCTTC.